Following are 14 T cell receptor beta chains from one sample sequenced in a study of vaccination and CD4 T cells after COVID-19. The sample's treatment: approximately 11-day PBMC culture with coronavirus spike peptide pools or control peptides (ViraFEST assay). CD4+ T cells of the unexposed donor were collected before the COVID-19 pandemic (2011-2018). With the Oncomine TCR Beta short-read assay, DNA from cultured CD4+ T cells was sequenced. TCRdb re-derived calls from the PCR reads in MiXCR, one entry per CDR3 protein. The sample records some 7,200 distinct CDR3 sequences, around 46% being singletons. Their target antigens are unknown. The sequenced sample was CD4+ T cells from blood, cultured in vitro. These receptors were taken from a human donor in good health.

This clonotype was counted a few times. The chain joins TRBV5-1 to TRBJ1-2; 8 bases agree with TRBD1. Trimming at V came to 4 bases and at J to 5 bases, leaving 4 bases not matched to a gene. Germline values: CDR1 SGHRS, CDR2 YFSETQ. The CDR3 extends over 13 amino acids. The chain's CDR3 is CASSLDRVYGYTF. In DNA form, the CDR3 reads TGCGCCAGCAGCCTGGACAGGGTGTATGGCTACACCTTC.

V usage is TRBV7-2 and J usage is TRBJ1-6, with 7 bases aligning to TRBD1. The CDR3 is 16 residues long. J lost 5 bases, V lost 5 bases, and 9 bases had no gene match. CDR1 and CDR2 from the germline V gene are SGHTA and FQGNSA. The CDR3 DNA is TGTGCCAGCAGCCCCCAGCGGGGACAGAATAATTCACCCCTCCACTTT. Protein: CASSPQRGQNNSPLHF.

This chain links TRBV3-1 with TRBJ2-3, with 7 bases lining up with TRBD1. Per the germline V gene, CDR1 is LGHDT and CDR2 is YNNKEL (reference sequence). The CDR3 sequence is 14 residues long. Trimming took 1 base from V and 4 from J; bases not matched to a gene: 2. The CDR3 here is CASSQGRGPDTQYF. In DNA form, the CDR3 reads TGTGCCAGCAGCCAAGGAAGGGGGCCAGATACGCAGTATTTT.

The chain links TRBV6-1 to TRBJ1-2; D gene uncertain. V was pared by 1 base and J by 0 bases, with 9 bases between. Germline V gives CDR1 MNHNS, CDR2 SASEGT. The CDR3 runs to 15 residues. The CDR3 region has the DNA TGTGCCAGCAGTGAAGTACTGAGGGCTAACTATGGCTACACCTTC. Its translation: CASSEVLRANYGYTF.

This clonotype has just a few counts. J is TRBJ2-5 and V is TRBV6-5, with 10 positions matching TRBD2. This CDR3 is built from 17 residues. The germline gives CDR1 MNHEY, CDR2 SVGAGI. V was pared by 0 bases and J by 7 bases, with 11 bases of the junction left unmatched. CDR3 sequence (DNA): TGTGCCAGCAGTTACTCCGGGCTAGCGGGGGAGGGCGGGACCCAGTACTTC. The encoded protein is CASSYSGLAGEGGTQYF.

The chain links TRBV7-9 to TRBJ2-5; 10 nucleotides line up with TRBD2. The CDR3 runs to 16 residues. Per germline, CDR1 SEHNR and CDR2 FQNEAQ (reference sequence). V was pared by 5 bases and J by 0 bases, with 6 bases of the junction left unmatched. The CDR3, as DNA: TGTGCCAGCAGCCCTGGACTAGCGGACTACCAAGAGACCCAGTACTTC. It codes for CASSPGLADYQETQYF.

This clonotype showed up just a few times. V is TRBV15 and J is TRBJ2-1; TRBD2 agrees at 10 bases. After removal of 4 bases from V and 9 bases from J, the junction contained 12 bases not matched to a gene. There are 16 residues in the CDR3. Germline-derived CDR1 and CDR2 are LNHNV and YYDKDF (reference sequence). The CDR3 DNA follows: TGTGCCACCAGCAAAACGGGACTAGCGCCGCTAGGTGAGCAGTTCTTC. The encoded protein is CATSKTGLAPLGEQFF.

In its sample, this clonotype ranks as medium-sized. The chain employs TRBV20-1 and TRBJ1-6, with unresolved D. Germline V gene data show CDR1 as DFQATT and CDR2 as SNEGSKA (reference sequence). Between the trimmed V and J ends, which lost 3 bases and 0 bases, there was a span of 12 bases. The CDR3 sequence is 16 residues long. CDR3 loop: CSASVGQSSYNSPLHF. The CDR3 coding sequence is TGCAGTGCTAGCGTGGGCCAGAGCTCCTATAATTCACCCCTCCACTTT.

The table lists this clonotype with a few counts. The gene calls are TRBV19 and TRBJ1-1; D is possibly TRBD1 (5 bases). The CDR3 is 15 residues long. The germline gives CDR1 LNHDA, CDR2 SQIVND (reference sequence). V was cut by 5 bases and J by 0 bases, with 13 bases left in between. CDR3 in amino acids: CASSAEQALNTEAFF. The DNA of the CDR3 is TGTGCCAGTAGTGCAGAACAGGCCCTGAACACTGAAGCTTTCTTT. Full variable domain (outside the CDR3, taken from reference TRBV19 and TRBJ1-1): DGGITQSPKYLFRKEGQNVTLSCEQNLNHDAMYWYRQDPGQGLRLIYYSQIVNDFQKGDIAEGYSVSREKKESFPLTVTSAQKNPTAFYLCASSAEQALNTEAFFGQGTRLTVV.

The rearrangement joins TRBV24-1 to TRBJ2-3; D is ambiguous. Per the germline V gene, CDR1 is KGHDR and CDR2 is SFDVKD. This CDR3 is built from 15 residues. Trimming shortened V by 5 bases and J by 2 bases, and 13 bases separated the two germline ends. CDR3 nucleotides: TGTGCCACCAGTGTATCGTTGGCGTCCACAGATACGCAGTATTTT. This codes for CATSVSLASTDTQYF.

This rearrangement joins TRBV7-2 to TRBJ1-5, with no clear D. Trimming pared 0 bases from V and 7 bases from J, leaving 10 bases between. The CDR3 contains 14 residues. Germline V gene data show CDR1 as SGHTA and CDR2 as FQGNSA. The CDR3 loop is CASSLAMGLQPQHF. The CDR3 DNA reads TGTGCCAGCAGCTTAGCGATGGGATTACAGCCCCAGCATTTT.

Turning to this clonotype: A junction end diverges from the germline sequence, so it may reflect a read error. The chain carries TRBV20-1 and TRBJ1-5; no firm D call. The germline V gene has CDR1 DFQATT and CDR2 SNEGSKA (reference sequence). The CDR3 length is 14 residues. For the CDR3, the DNA is TGCAGTGCTGGAGATAGCGGGAGAAGCCAGCCCCAGCATTTT. Its protein is CSAGDSGRSQPQHF.

The gene calls are TRBV6-1 and TRBJ2-7, with 10 bases identical to TRBD2. The germline CDR1 and CDR2 sequences are MNHNS and SASEGT. The CDR3 runs to 15 residues. Losses at the gene ends were 5 bases for V and 3 bases for J; bases not matched to a gene: 7. DNA of the CDR3: TGTGCCAGCAGTCGCCCCGGACTAGCGGACTACGAGCAGTACTTC. It translates to CASSRPGLADYEQYF.

This chain uses TRBV2 with TRBJ2-5; 8 nucleotides line up with TRBD2. This CDR3 is built from 13 residues. From germline, CDR1 is SNHLY and CDR2 FYNNEI. Trimming removed 7 bases from V and 5 bases from J; junction bases left unmatched: 6. The CDR3, as DNA: TGTGCCAGCACAGGGACTAGGGAGGAGACCCAGTACTTC. It encodes CASTGTREETQYF.